The entry that follows covers one T cell receptor (beta chain) sequence. These data originate in a study of blood T cell repertoires in COVID-19. In the study overall: The study drew acute and convalescent COVID-19 samples from the United States, Italy and Spain.

Seattle enrolled patients during active infection and tracked them longitudinally. V was shortened by 4 bases and J by 8 bases, with 11 bases between the two germline ends. This CDR3 has 12 amino acids. The germline V gene has CDR1 SGHVS and CDR2 FQNEAQ. Some clones are missing from TCRdb's copy, which holds only in-frame ones; the method was immunoSEQ multiplex PCR. Here the sample spans about 170,000 clones, roughly 80% being singletons. The sequenced material came from peripheral blood. The source of this sequence is a woman in her sixties or seventies with COVID-19, enrolled during active disease. The chain couples TRBV7-8 to TRBJ1-2, with no clear D. The DNA of the CDR3 is TGTGCCAGCAGCTCCTCCCTAGTGGGCTACACCTTC. Its protein is CASSSSLVGYTF.